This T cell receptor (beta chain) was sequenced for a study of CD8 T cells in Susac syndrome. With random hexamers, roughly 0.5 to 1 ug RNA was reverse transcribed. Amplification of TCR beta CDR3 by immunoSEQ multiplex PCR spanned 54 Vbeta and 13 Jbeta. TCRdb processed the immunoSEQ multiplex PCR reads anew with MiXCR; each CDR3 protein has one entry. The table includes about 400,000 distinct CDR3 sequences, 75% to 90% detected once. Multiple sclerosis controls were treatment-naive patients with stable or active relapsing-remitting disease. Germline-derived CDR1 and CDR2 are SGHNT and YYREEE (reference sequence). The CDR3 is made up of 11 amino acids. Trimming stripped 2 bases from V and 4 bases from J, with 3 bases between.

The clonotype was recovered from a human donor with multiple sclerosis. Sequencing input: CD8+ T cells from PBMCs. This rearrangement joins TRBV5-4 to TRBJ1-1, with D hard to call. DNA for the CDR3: TGTGCCAGCAGCTTTAGCACTGAAGCTTTCTTT. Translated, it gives CASSFSTEAFF.